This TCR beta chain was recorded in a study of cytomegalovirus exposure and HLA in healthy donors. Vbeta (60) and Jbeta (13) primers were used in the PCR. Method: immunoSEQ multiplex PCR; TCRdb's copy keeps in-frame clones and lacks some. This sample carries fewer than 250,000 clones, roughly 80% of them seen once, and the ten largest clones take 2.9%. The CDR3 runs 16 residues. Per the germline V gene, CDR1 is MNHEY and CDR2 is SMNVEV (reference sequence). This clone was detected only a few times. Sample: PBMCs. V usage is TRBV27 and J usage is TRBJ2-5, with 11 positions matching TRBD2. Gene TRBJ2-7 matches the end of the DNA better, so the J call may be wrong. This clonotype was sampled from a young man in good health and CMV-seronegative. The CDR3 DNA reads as TGTGCCAGCAGTTGGGATAGCGGGGGGGCCAAAGTCGAGCAGTACTTC. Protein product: CASSWDSGGAKVEQYF.